The 29 T cell receptor beta chains listed next were all sequenced from one sample in a study of beta chain features in type 1 diabetes (dated by TCRdb to about 2018). Points the paper makes about the study in general: A moderate but significant shortening of TCRB CDR3 length was observed in type 1 diabetes patients in all four CD4+ subsets.

No antigen has been assigned to these receptors. Library construction relied on the immunoSEQ multiplex PCR assay. The entire amount of isolated RNA was reverse transcribed using the High Capacity cDNA Reverse Transcription Kit, so the sequenced TCRB transcripts were expressed ones. The table was pulled from immuneACCESS by TCRdb, which kept in-frame rearrangements only. Such tables lose some clones; where checked, under half of the loss comes from unresolved V genes, and the rest has no known cause. For this sample there are 680,000 or so clones; about an eighth appear just once. The ten largest clones take up about 0.02% of the sample. The sequencing input was naive CD4+ T cells from blood. Taken with the paper, the label for cell subset or site translates to: true naive CD4+ T cells. The receptors shown here come from a man aged 18 to 35 with type 1 diabetes.

This clone came up a few times. The CDR3 sequence is CASSLGSVRANTEAFF. CDR3 coding DNA: TGTGCCAGCAGCTTAGGCTCTGTGCGAGCGAACACTGAAGCTTTCTTT. The genes are TRBV7-9 and TRBJ1-1; D not certain. The CDR3 is made up of 16 amino acids. CDR1 is SEHNR, CDR2 FQNEAQ, per germline (reference sequence). The ends were cut back, 1 base at V and 1 base at J, with 13 bases in the middle. Full variable domain (rest looked up from reference TRBV7-9 and TRBJ1-1): DTGVSQNPRHKITKRGQNVTFRCDPISEHNRLYWYRQTLGQGPEFLTYFQNEAQLEKSRLLSDRFSAERPKGSFSTLEIQRTEQGDSAMYLCASSLGSVRANTEAFFGQGTRLTVV.

This clone was picked up a small number of times. The V gene is TRBV5-1, the J gene TRBJ2-2, with a possible D match to TRBD1 (6 bases). The V gene's germline CDR1 is SGHRS and CDR2 YFSETQ. CDR3 size: 15 residues. Deletions cut 1 base from V and 1 base from J, with 8 bases between. The CDR3 coding sequence is TGCGCCAGCAGCTTGTCCAGGGGGAACACCGGGGAGCTGTTTTTT. Translation gives CASSLSRGNTGELFF.

The chain employs TRBV7-9 and TRBJ1-1; D unclear. Germline assignment: CDR1 SEHNR and CDR2 FQNEAQ (reference sequence). With 4 bases removed from V and 4 bases from J, the gap between germline ends came to 16 bases. This CDR3 spans 15 amino acids. CDR3 in amino acids: CASSSGLLRGTEAFF. Written as DNA, the CDR3 is TGTGCCAGCAGCTCCGGACTTCTACGGGGCACTGAAGCTTTCTTT.

The rearrangement uses TRBV10-3 and TRBJ2-5; possible D gene TRBD2, 6 bases. CDR3 length: 15 residues. V lost 11 bases, J lost 5 bases, and 24 bases lay in between. CDR1 ENHRY and CDR2 SYGVKD come from the germline V gene. The DNA of the CDR3 is TGTGCCGCCAAAAGCGGGCCGGACCCGTGGGAGACCCAGTACTTC. Its protein product is CAAKSGPDPWETQYF.

V usage is TRBV11-2 and J usage is TRBJ2-1, with D perhaps TRBD2 (5 bases). Trimming removed 3 bases at V and 8 bases at J, with 8 bases between. Germline CDR1 and CDR2: SGHAT and FQNNGV. The CDR3 runs 12 residues. The CDR3 is CASSLLAYEQFF. The CDR3 DNA reads as TGTGCCAGCAGCTTGCTAGCATATGAGCAGTTCTTC.

V usage is TRBV30 and J usage is TRBJ1-3; no reliable D call. Germline V gene sequence: CDR1 GTSNPN, CDR2 SVGIG (reference sequence). V was cut by 0 bases and J by 0 bases, with 9 bases left in between. This CDR3 has 15 residues. The CDR3 sequence: CAWSVWRSSGNTIYF. The CDR3 DNA sequence: TGTGCCTGGAGTGTTTGGCGGAGCTCTGGAAACACCATATATTTT.

This clone was counted a few times. The identical CDR3 is also encoded by other nucleotide sequences in the sample. The chain couples TRBV7-9 to TRBJ1-1; D unresolved. The CDR3 runs 11 residues. In germline, CDR1 is SEHNR, CDR2 FQNEAQ (reference sequence). The V end lost 3 bases, the J end lost 3 bases, and 2 bases lay between the germline ends. CDR3 DNA: TGTGCCAGCAGCTTGGACACTGAAGCTTTCTTT. This translates into CASSLDTEAFF.

This clone has more than one count but fewer than ten. The chain carries TRBV6-1 and TRBJ2-6, with 10 bases identical to TRBD1. CDR3 length: 20 residues. The V gene end was trimmed by 4 bases and the J gene end by 0 bases; junction bases not matched to a gene: 12. CDR1 and CDR2 from the germline V gene are MNHNS and SASEGT. For the CDR3, the DNA is TGTGCCAGCAGTGTCCGGGACAGGGGTTTAACTTTCTCTGGGGCCAACGTCCTGACTTTC. It codes for CASSVRDRGLTFSGANVLTF.

The CDR3 DNA sequence: TGTGCCAGCAGCGTAGGGACAGGCGGGACCGGGGAGCTGTTTTTT. Residues: CASSVGTGGTGELFF. The V call is TRBV9, the J call TRBJ2-2; the match to TRBD1 covers 7 bases. The CDR3 is 15 residues long. J was trimmed by 5 bases and V by 0 bases; bases with no gene match: 4. Germline values: CDR1 SGDLS, CDR2 YYNGEE.

The rearrangement joins TRBV9 to TRBJ2-2, with D tentatively TRBD1 (6 bases). Trimming took off 2 bases at V and 3 bases at J, with 14 bases between the two ends. Germline V gene lookup returns CDR1 SGDLS and CDR2 YYNGEE. The CDR3 has 16 amino acids. CDR3 nucleotide sequence: TGTGCCAGCAGCGTCCTACAGGGTGGCGACACCGGGGAGCTGTTTTTT. Protein product: CASSVLQGGDTGELFF. Complete variable domain (other parts from reference TRBV9 and TRBJ2-2): DSGVTQTPKHLITATGQRVTLRCSPRSGDLSVYWYQQSLDQGLQFLIQYYNGEERAKGNILERFSAQQFPDLHSELNLSSLELGDSALYFCASSVLQGGDTGELFFGEGSRLTVL.

V and J are TRBV7-3 and TRBJ2-3; D is possibly TRBD1 (5 bases). Trimming removed 5 bases at V and 2 bases at J, with 14 bases between. Germline CDR1 is SGHTA and CDR2 is FQGTGA. The CDR3 length is 15 residues. The CDR3 reads CASSQRGQATDTQYF. The CDR3 DNA follows: TGTGCCAGCAGCCAAAGGGGCCAGGCCACAGATACGCAGTATTTT.

This clone has just a few counts. The chain links TRBV11-2 to TRBJ2-5; TRBD2 aligns across 8 bases. CDR1 and CDR2 (germline): SGHAT, FQNNGV. V shed 6 bases, J shed 3 bases, and the junction held 15 bases outside the gene matches. This CDR3 region has 17 residues. CDR3 protein: CASSSFGVISGEETQYF. CDR3 nucleotide sequence: TGTGCCAGCAGTTCCTTTGGAGTTATTAGCGGGGAAGAGACCCAGTACTTC. The whole variable domain, filled in from reference TRBV11-2 and TRBJ2-5, reads EAGVAQSPRYKIIEKRQSVAFWCNPISGHATLYWYQQILGQGPKLLIQFQNNGVVDDSQLPKDRFSAERLKGVDSTLKIQPAKLEDSAVYLCASSSFGVISGEETQYFGPGTRLLVL.

This clone was detected only a few times. CDR3 sequence (DNA): TGTGCCAGCAGCTTAAGAAAAGGACAGGTCCAGCATTTT. Translated: CASSLRKGQVQHF. The V call is TRBV7-2, the J call TRBJ1-5; 7 nucleotides align to TRBD1. V lost 2 bases to trimming and J lost 12 bases; unmatched junction nucleotides: 7. Germline CDR1 and CDR2: SGHTA and FQGNSA. The CDR3 has 13 amino acids.

This clone was seen a few times. This chain connects TRBV28 to TRBJ1-1; D is uncertain. Trimming pared 5 bases from V and 3 bases from J, leaving 7 bases between. The CDR3 loop spans 12 amino acids. The germline V gene encodes CDR1 MDHEN and CDR2 SYDVKM. The CDR3 spells CASSRWDTEAFF. The CDR3 bases are TGTGCCAGCAGTCGATGGGACACTGAAGCTTTCTTT.

This clone was detected a few times. V usage is TRBV30 and J usage is TRBJ1-3; 7 bases agree with TRBD1. This CDR3 comprises 13 residues. The J segment lost 4 bases and the V segment lost 4 bases, leaving 4 bases of the junction unmatched. CDR1 is GTSNPN, CDR2 SVGIG, per germline (reference sequence). This chain's CDR3 is CAWTGQTGNTIYF. CDR3 DNA sequence: TGTGCCTGGACGGGACAGACGGGAAACACCATATATTTT.

The gene calls are TRBV2 and TRBJ2-1; 8 bases fit TRBD2. The CDR3 consists of 15 residues. The germline V gene encodes CDR1 SNHLY and CDR2 FYNNEI. Trimming at V came to 8 bases and at J to 2 bases, leaving 8 bases not matched to a gene. The chain's CDR3 is CASGGLAGPYNEQFF. In DNA, the CDR3 is TGTGCCAGCGGTGGGCTAGCGGGCCCCTACAATGAGCAGTTCTTC.

The chain joins TRBV11-2 to TRBJ1-6; weak D call: TRBD1 (5 bases). Trimming took 4 bases from V and 7 from J, leaving 11 bases between them. Germline assignment: CDR1 SGHAT and CDR2 FQNNGV. The CDR3 sequence is 14 residues long. This CDR3 reads CASSSRTQNSPLHF. CDR3 coding DNA: TGTGCCAGCAGCTCCCGGACACAAAATTCACCCCTCCACTTT.

This clone was counted a few times. V is TRBV27 and J is TRBJ1-1; a weak D match, TRBD1 (6 bases). Germline CDR1 and CDR2: MNHEY and SMNVEV (reference sequence). CDR3 length: 17 residues. Between the trimmed V and J ends, which lost 8 bases and 2 bases, there was a span of 24 bases. CDR3 sequence reads: CASRQLFRRQENTEAFF. CDR3 in DNA: TGTGCCAGCCGTCAATTGTTCCGCCGACAGGAAAACACTGAAGCTTTCTTT.

This clone has only a few counts. J is TRBJ2-1 and V is TRBV29-1, with D possibly being TRBD1 (6 bases). V shed 4 bases and J shed 5 bases, with 12 bases lying between them. The CDR3 runs to 13 residues. The V gene's germline CDR1 is SQVTM and CDR2 ANQGSEA. The chain's CDR3 is CSVGTQGNNEQFF. Here the CDR3 DNA reads TGCAGCGTTGGCACACAGGGAAACAATGAGCAGTTCTTC.

This clone was seen more than once but under ten times. The chain is built from TRBV30 and TRBJ2-3, with D hard to call. CDR1 is GTSNPN, CDR2 SVGIG, per germline (reference sequence). Deletions cut 1 base from V and 0 bases from J, with 11 bases between. The CDR3 is 15 residues long. CDR3 in DNA: TGTGCCTGGAGTGCTACAGAAGCTAGCACAGATACGCAGTATTTT. Its protein is CAWSATEASTDTQYF.

The rearrangement joins TRBV4-2 to TRBJ2-1, with 15 nucleotides matching TRBD2. V lost 1 base and J lost 4; bases outside the gene matches: 5. Per the germline V gene, CDR1 is LGHNA and CDR2 is YNFKEQ. This CDR3 has 18 residues. The CDR3 loop is CASSQGGTSGGSYNEQFF. CDR3 in DNA: TGTGCCAGCAGCCAAGGAGGGACTAGCGGGGGGTCGTACAATGAGCAGTTCTTC.

The genes are TRBV28 and TRBJ1-5; D not resolved. The V end lost 6 bases, the J end lost 9 bases, and 15 bases lay between the germline ends. CDR1 and CDR2 (germline): MDHEN, SYDVKM. This CDR3 contains 13 residues. The CDR3 DNA is TGTGCCAGCAGCTTACTGCTAGAAGGGCCCCAGCATTTT. Translating gives CASSLLLEGPQHF.

J is TRBJ1-2 and V is TRBV7-9; D possibly corresponds to TRBD1 (5 bases). The ends were cut back, 5 bases at V and 3 bases at J, with 10 bases in the middle. The germline V gene has CDR1 SEHNR and CDR2 FQNEAQ (reference sequence). The CDR3 consists of 13 residues. The CDR3 region is CASSPRGDYGYTF. The CDR3 DNA reads TGTGCCAGCAGCCCTCGGGGGGACTATGGCTACACCTTC.

In its sample, this clone was seen a few times. In the same sample, other DNA sequences code for this CDR3. This chain joins TRBV30 and TRBJ1-1; D call uncertain. Trimming removed 0 bases at V and 7 bases at J, with 6 bases between. Germline CDR1 reads GTSNPN; CDR2 reads SVGIG (reference sequence). The CDR3 runs 11 residues. CDR3 nucleotides: TGTGCCTGGAGTGTTGTCAGTGAAGCTTTCTTT. The encoded protein is CAWSVVSEAFF.

This clone was counted only a few times. The V and J genes are TRBV19 and TRBJ2-3; TRBD1 or TRBD2 may be the D gene (5 bases each). The V and J ends lost 10 bases and 3 bases respectively, with 17 bases between them. This CDR3 is 14 amino acids long. Germline V gene sequence: CDR1 LNHDA, CDR2 SQIVND (reference sequence). The CDR3 here is CATYSGLVTDTQYF. CDR3 sequence (DNA): TGTGCCACCTACTCGGGGCTAGTTACAGATACGCAGTATTTT.

As regards this clone: The junction departs from the called germline gene at one end, perhaps through a read error. The CDR3 spells CASSLGDSQGPAFF. CDR3 DNA: TGTGCCAGCAGTTTGGGGGATAGCCAGGGTCCAGCTTTCTTT. The chain is built from TRBV5-4 and TRBJ1-1; perhaps TRBD1 as D (5 bases). Per the germline V gene, CDR1 is SGHNT and CDR2 is YYREEE (reference sequence). The CDR3 covers 14 residues.

Worth noting for this clone: At the DNA level, this CDR3 is encoded by other sequences in the same sample as well. The gene calls are TRBV18 and TRBJ1-4; D is ambiguous. Germline CDR1 and CDR2: KGHSH and LQKENI. This CDR3 contains 14 residues. Trimming removed 3 bases at V and 2 bases at J, with 7 bases between. In DNA form, the CDR3 reads TGTGCCAGCTCACCGAGGGTCACTAATGAAAAACTGTTTTTT. It codes for CASSPRVTNEKLFF.

The chain combines TRBV11-2 with TRBJ2-6; D ambiguous. V shed 5 bases and J shed 1 base, with 9 bases lying between them. Germline V gene data show CDR1 as SGHAT and CDR2 as FQNNGV. This CDR3 comprises 15 residues. Written as DNA, the CDR3 is TGTGCCAGCAGCCAAGCAATGTCTGGGGCCAACGTCCTGACTTTC. Its protein product is CASSQAMSGANVLTF.

A few counts support this clone. This sequence joins TRBV21-1 and TRBJ2-7; the table gives TRBD1 as D, unverified against the DNA. TRBV21-1 corresponds to a pseudogene. The CDR3 covers 14 residues. CDR3 bases: TGTGCCAGCAGGAACAGGGGAGTCTCCTACGAGCAGTACTTC. It encodes CASRNRGVSYEQYF.